The 19 T cell receptor beta chains below all came from one sample that was sequenced in a study of blood T cell repertoires in COVID-19. Assay: immunoSEQ multiplex PCR; the TCRdb copy retains only in-frame clones and omits some. The table has about 110,000 clones, 88% seen once. The sequenced sample consisted of peripheral blood. The receptors derive from a human donor in a cohort sampled during active COVID-19.

The table lists this clone with a few counts. The gene calls are TRBV7-3 and TRBJ2-5; the match to TRBD2 covers 9 bases. The CDR3 extends over 16 amino acids. Unmatched junction bases numbered 10, after V lost 5 bases and J lost 3 bases. Germline lookup yields CDR1 SGHTA and CDR2 FQGTGA. The CDR3 DNA reads TGTGCCAGCAGCCCCAGGGGCGGGAGGGCCAAAGAGACCCAGTACTTC. Its translation: CASSPRGGRAKETQYF.

V is TRBV3-1 (or the pseudogene TRBV3-2) and J is TRBJ2-3; a weak D match, TRBD2 (6 bases). CDR3 size: 17 residues. Trimming pared 0 bases from V and 4 bases from J, leaving 17 bases between. The V gene's germline CDR1 is LGHDT and CDR2 YNNKEL (reference sequence). CDR3 residues: CASSQEIRASAPDTQYF. In nucleotides, the CDR3 is TGTGCCAGCAGCCAAGAAATAAGGGCTAGCGCGCCAGATACGCAGTATTTT.

V usage is TRBV2 and J usage is TRBJ2-1; 9 bases match TRBD2. Germline values: CDR1 SNHLY, CDR2 FYNNEI. Trimming took 5 bases from V and 4 from J; bases not matched to a gene: 6. CDR3 size: 15 residues. DNA for the CDR3: TGTGCCAGCAGTCACGGACTAGCGTTGTACAATGAGCAGTTCTTC. Amino acid sequence: CASSHGLALYNEQFF. Complete variable domain (other parts from reference TRBV2 and TRBJ2-1): EPEVTQTPSHQVTQMGQEVILRCVPISNHLYFYWYRQILGQKVEFLVSFYNNEISEKSEIFDDQFSVERPDGSNFTLKIRSTKLEDSAMYFCASSHGLALYNEQFFGPGTRLTVL.

V gene TRBV5-6 combines with J gene TRBJ1-3; D may be TRBD1 (6 bases). The CDR3 runs to 16 residues. Deletions cut 3 bases from V and 0 bases from J, with 13 bases between. Germline CDR1 and CDR2: SGHDT and YYEEEE. The CDR3 DNA reads as TGTGCCAGCAGCTCCCTAGGACAGCTCTCTGGAAACACCATATATTTT. Protein: CASSSLGQLSGNTIYF.

The V and J genes are TRBV4-2 and TRBJ2-2; TRBD2 matches 8 bases. CDR3 size: 15 residues. Trimming cost V 6 bases and J 2 bases; bases outside gene matches: 5. Germline CDR1 and CDR2: LGHNA and YNFKEQ. Here the CDR3 reads CASRIAGSNTGELFF. As DNA, the CDR3 is TGTGCCAGCAGAATAGCGGGGTCTAACACCGGGGAGCTGTTTTTT.

The CDR3 is CASSLDRTTNEKLFF. The CDR3 DNA is TGTGCCAGCAGCTTGGACAGGACGACTAATGAAAAACTGTTTTTT. This rearrangement joins TRBV7-9 to TRBJ1-4; 7 bases fit TRBD1. The V gene's germline CDR1 is SEHNR and CDR2 FQNEAQ (reference sequence). This CDR3 has 15 amino acids. The J segment lost 2 bases and the V segment lost 3 bases, leaving 3 bases of the junction unmatched. Full variable domain (remainder filled in from reference TRBV7-9 and TRBJ1-4): DTGVSQNPRHKITKRGQNVTFRCDPISEHNRLYWYRQTLGQGPEFLTYFQNEAQLEKSRLLSDRFSAERPKGSFSTLEIQRTEQGDSAMYLCASSLDRTTNEKLFFGSGTQLSVL.

The genes are TRBV6-6 and TRBJ1-6, with TRBD1 identical over 11 bases. Germline V gene sequence: CDR1 MNHNY, CDR2 SVGAGI (reference sequence). This CDR3 has 16 amino acids. V trimming: 0 bases; J trimming: 10 bases; junction bases outside the gene matches: 5. CDR3 region: CASSYSGTGGWSPLHF. The CDR3 bases are TGTGCCAGCAGTTACTCCGGGACAGGGGGTTGGTCACCCCTCCACTTT.

The chain recombines TRBV14 with TRBJ2-5; 11 bases match TRBD2. The length of the CDR3 is 15 residues. Germline assignment: CDR1 SGHDN and CDR2 FVKESK. V gave up 1 base and J gave up 5 bases; unmatched junction bases: 3. The CDR3 sequence: CASSQGLAGTETQYF. The CDR3 DNA is TGTGCCAGCAGCCAAGGACTAGCGGGAACGGAGACCCAGTACTTC.

The chain couples TRBV5-1 to TRBJ2-2; D gene uncertain. Germline-derived CDR1 and CDR2 are SGHRS and YFSETQ. Trimming removed 3 bases from V and 3 bases from J, with 12 bases in between. This CDR3 has 15 residues. The CDR3 DNA is TGCGCCAGCAGCTCGGTGAGGTCCGACACCGGGGAGCTGTTTTTT. It codes for CASSSVRSDTGELFF.

The chain is built from TRBV2 and TRBJ2-1, with D possibly TRBD1 on 5 matching bases. The V gene's germline CDR1 is SNHLY and CDR2 FYNNEI. The CDR3 is 14 residues long. Trimming cost V 6 bases and J 2 bases, with 11 bases left between them. The CDR3 sequence: CASSPQGPYNEQFF. CDR3 coding DNA: TGTGCCAGCAGCCCTCAGGGTCCCTACAATGAGCAGTTCTTC.

The chain uses TRBV6-6 and TRBJ1-5; D is possibly TRBD1 (6 bases). Germline CDR1 reads MNHNY; CDR2 reads SVGAGI (reference sequence). The CDR3 loop spans 14 amino acids. The V end lost 8 bases, the J end lost 3 bases, and 14 bases lay between the germline ends. DNA for the CDR3: TGTGCCAGCTACGTTGGGGGCGCCAATCAGCCCCAGCATTTT. It specifies CASYVGGANQPQHF.

The chain has TRBV29-1 and TRBJ2-5; 7 positions match TRBD2. With 6 bases clipped from V and 0 bases from J, the junction kept 4 bases outside the gene matches. This CDR3 comprises 13 residues. Looked up from germline, CDR1 is SQVTM and CDR2 is ANQGSEA. CDR3 residues: CSVLAAYQETQYF. The DNA for the CDR3 is TGCAGCGTCCTAGCGGCATACCAAGAGACCCAGTACTTC.

The gene calls are TRBV9 and TRBJ2-1, with D perhaps matching TRBD2 (6 bases). V was trimmed by 2 bases and J by 4 bases, leaving 13 bases between them. This CDR3 spans 15 amino acids. Germline V gene data show CDR1 as SGDLS and CDR2 as YYNGEE. The CDR3: CASSVGGGVYNEQFF. DNA of the CDR3: TGTGCCAGCAGCGTCGGGGGAGGAGTATACAATGAGCAGTTCTTC.

This chain uses TRBV24-1 with TRBJ2-1; 8 bases fit TRBD1. Per the germline V gene, CDR1 is KGHDR and CDR2 is SFDVKD. The CDR3 totals 18 residues. Unmatched junction bases numbered 12, after V lost 4 bases and J lost 2 bases. The CDR3 protein is CATSDPLGQGETYNEQFF. In nucleotides, the CDR3 is TGTGCCACCAGTGACCCCCTCGGACAGGGTGAGACCTACAATGAGCAGTTCTTC.

The J gene is TRBJ2-7, the V gene TRBV11-2; 8 bases line up with TRBD2. Looked up from germline, CDR1 is SGHAT and CDR2 is FQNNGV. There are 15 residues in the CDR3. J lost 3 bases, V lost 3 bases, and 7 bases had no gene match. In nucleotides, the CDR3 is TGTGCCAGCAGCTTGATTGGCGGGGGGTTCTACGAGCAGTACTTC. Translated, it gives CASSLIGGGFYEQYF.

This clone came up once. The DNA for the CDR3 is TGTGCCAGCATTACGGAGGCAGAGCAGTTCTTC. Translation gives CASITEAEQFF. The chain has TRBV28 and TRBJ2-1; a weak D match, TRBD2 (5 bases). CDR3 length: 11 residues. Germline CDR1 is MDHEN and CDR2 is SYDVKM. V was shortened by 7 bases and J by 10 bases, with 11 bases between the two germline ends.

The chain combines TRBV28 with TRBJ1-3, with a weak D call TRBD1 (5 bases). The CDR3 is 16 amino acids. The V gene lost 3 bases and the J gene lost 0 bases, with 12 bases spanning the gap. Germline loops: CDR1 MDHEN, CDR2 SYDVKM. The CDR3 reads CASSLATASSGNTIYF. The DNA of the CDR3 is TGTGCCAGCAGTTTGGCGACAGCGTCCTCTGGAAACACCATATATTTT.

The J gene is TRBJ2-3, the V gene TRBV6-1; D is possibly TRBD1 (6 bases). In germline, CDR1 is MNHNS, CDR2 SASEGT. The CDR3 sequence is 17 residues long. Trimming removed 0 bases from V and 1 base from J, with 14 bases in between. CDR3: CASSEAPQGVRTDTQYF. As DNA, the CDR3 is TGTGCCAGCAGTGAAGCCCCACAGGGTGTCCGCACAGATACGCAGTATTTT.

The chain links TRBV7-8 to TRBJ1-3, with 10 bases lining up with TRBD1. V was pared by 5 bases and J by 3 bases, with 7 bases of the junction left unmatched. CDR1 is SGHVS and CDR2 is FQNEAQ in the germline V gene. The CDR3 runs to 16 residues. The DNA of the CDR3 is TGTGCCAGCAGCCCACGGGACAGGGGAAATGGAAACACCATATATTTT. Translation gives CASSPRDRGNGNTIYF.